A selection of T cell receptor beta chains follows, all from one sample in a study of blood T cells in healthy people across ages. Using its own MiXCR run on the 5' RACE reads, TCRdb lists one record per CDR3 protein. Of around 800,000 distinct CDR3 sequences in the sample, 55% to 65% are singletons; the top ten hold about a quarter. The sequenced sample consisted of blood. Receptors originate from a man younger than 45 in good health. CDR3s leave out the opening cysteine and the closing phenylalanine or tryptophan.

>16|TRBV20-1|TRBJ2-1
SVFIGSLGGCGIRVQF
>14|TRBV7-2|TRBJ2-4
ASSRDNHRTKNIQY
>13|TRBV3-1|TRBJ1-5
ASSQAAGGNQPQH
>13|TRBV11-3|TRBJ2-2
ASSLTTGGHGELF
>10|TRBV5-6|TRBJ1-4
ASSLSGQKLF
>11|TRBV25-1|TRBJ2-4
ASSELTRGWQY
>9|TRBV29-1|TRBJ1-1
SVGQGGKAF
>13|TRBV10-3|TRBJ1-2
AISDPGQLIYGYT
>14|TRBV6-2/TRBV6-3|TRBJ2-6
ASSYPSPSGANVLT
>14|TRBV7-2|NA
ASRLKFRDKDYEQY
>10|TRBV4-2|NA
ASSLEKYEQY
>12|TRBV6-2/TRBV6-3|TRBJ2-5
ASSDLGTRETQY
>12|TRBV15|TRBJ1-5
ATSSPQGDQPQH
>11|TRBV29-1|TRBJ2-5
SGRPRTQETQY
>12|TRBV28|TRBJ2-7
ASSSPPSSYEQY
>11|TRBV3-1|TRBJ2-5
ASSQERGATQY
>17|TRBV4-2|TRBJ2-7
ASSQDETGTSGPTYEQY
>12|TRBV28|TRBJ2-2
ASSLQTVTGVLF
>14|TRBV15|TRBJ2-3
ATSRDTGTYTDTQY
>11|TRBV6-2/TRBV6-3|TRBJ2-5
ASSYRTGGQQY
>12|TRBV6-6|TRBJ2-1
ASSYSKGYNEQF
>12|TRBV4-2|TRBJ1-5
ASSQDPSNQPQH
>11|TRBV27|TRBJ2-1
ASRSGVRVEQF
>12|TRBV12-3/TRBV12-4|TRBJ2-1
ASSPLSGINEQF
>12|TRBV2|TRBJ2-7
ASSGQWSSYEQY
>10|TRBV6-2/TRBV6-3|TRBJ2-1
ASRNTVNEQF
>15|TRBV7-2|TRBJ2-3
ASSLVRQGSGTDTQY
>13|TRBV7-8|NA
ASSRGRVPQETQY
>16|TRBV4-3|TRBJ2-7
ASSQDLSGGASSYEQY
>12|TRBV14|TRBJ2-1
ASSQGQVITEQF
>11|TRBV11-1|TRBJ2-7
ASSISPGYEQY
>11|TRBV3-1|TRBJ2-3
ASSQGGGDTQY
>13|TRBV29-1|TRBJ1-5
SVVISGQGNQPQH
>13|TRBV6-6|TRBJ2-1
ASRAGARSGNEQF
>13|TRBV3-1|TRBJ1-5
ASSQDLRAGQPQH
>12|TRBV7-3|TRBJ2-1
ASSSDRDTNEQF
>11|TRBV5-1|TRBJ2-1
ASSFWSGNEQF
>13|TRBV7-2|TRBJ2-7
ASSLPGEGSYEQY
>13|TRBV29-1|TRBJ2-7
SVEPRDGLSYEQY
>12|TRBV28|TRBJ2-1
ASSPSYSYNEQF
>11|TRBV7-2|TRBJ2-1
ASSLARANEQF
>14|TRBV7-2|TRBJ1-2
ASSSLTGSYDYGYT
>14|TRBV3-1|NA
ASSQAGGGITETQY
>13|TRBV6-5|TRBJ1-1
ASSYSGRMNTEAF
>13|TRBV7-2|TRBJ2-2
ASSLQTGGTGELF